The next 31 T cell receptor beta chains were all read from a single sample in a study of PD-1 blockade in classical Hodgkin lymphoma. Documented time point: cycle 4 day 1 (C4D1), after around six weeks of nivolumab. Autologous stem cell transplantation was followed by relapse in every patient, and brentuximab vedotin exposure varied. The assay was immunoSEQ multiplex PCR, and TCRdb's table has in-frame clones only and misses some. Of tens of thousands of clones listed, 70% to 80% are singletons. The source was peripheral blood mononuclear cells (PBMCs), collected before the fourth cycle of nivolumab. The receptors shown here come from a human donor with classical Hodgkin lymphoma.

This clone showed up just a few times. This chain joins TRBV29-1 and TRBJ2-7, with D uncertain. V lost 4 bases, J lost 4 bases, and 11 bases lay in between. CDR1 and CDR2 from the germline V gene are SQVTM and ANQGSEA. The CDR3 totals 12 residues. CDR3 sequence (DNA): TGCAGCGTTGCGGTAGGCTCATACGAGCAGTACTTC. It encodes CSVAVGSYEQYF.

The gene calls are TRBV2 and TRBJ2-7; 8 nucleotides align to TRBD1. The junction had 7 bases not matched to a gene; V was cut back by 6 bases and J by 3 bases. From germline, CDR1 is SNHLY and CDR2 FYNNEI. The CDR3 spans 14 residues. The CDR3 protein is CASRVDRAYYEQYF. The CDR3 DNA is TGTGCCAGCAGAGTGGACAGGGCCTACTACGAGCAGTACTTC.

This chain uses TRBV2 with TRBJ2-1; 7 positions match TRBD2. V lost 5 bases to trimming and J lost 12 bases; unmatched junction nucleotides: 4. The CDR3 runs to 11 residues. Germline V lookup: CDR1 SNHLY, CDR2 FYNNEI. CDR3 nucleotides: TGTGCCAGCAGTCTGGGGACTACGCAGTTCTTC. This translates into CASSLGTTQFF. Using reference TRBV2 and TRBJ2-1 for the parts outside the CDR3, the full variable domain is EPEVTQTPSHQVTQMGQEVILRCVPISNHLYFYWYRQILGQKVEFLVSFYNNEISEKSEIFDDQFSVERPDGSNFTLKIRSTKLEDSAMYFCASSLGTTQFFGPGTRLTVL.

V gene TRBV6-5 combines with J gene TRBJ2-7, with TRBD1 matching 7 bases. In germline, CDR1 is MNHEY, CDR2 SVGAGI. The trim removed 6 bases at V and 3 bases at J, leaving 8 bases unmatched. The CDR3 totals 14 residues. DNA for the CDR3: TGTGCCAGCAGCCGAGGACAGGTGCGCTACGAGCAGTACTTC. Translating gives CASSRGQVRYEQYF.

The chain links TRBV7-9 to TRBJ2-3; 8 nucleotides match TRBD1. CDR1 is SEHNR and CDR2 is FQNEAQ in the germline V gene (reference sequence). V shed 5 bases and J 4 bases; nucleotides not matched to a gene: 2. The CDR3 spans 13 residues. In nucleotides, the CDR3 is TGTGCCAGCAGCCCCAGGGGGCCAGATACGCAGTATTTT. This codes for CASSPRGPDTQYF.

This chain connects TRBV6-6 to TRBJ1-5; D possibly corresponds to TRBD1 (5 bases). V was clipped by 6 bases and J by 4 bases, with 10 bases between them. The CDR3 contains 13 residues. The V gene's germline CDR1 is MNHNY and CDR2 SVGAGI (reference sequence). The CDR3, as DNA: TGTGCCAGCAGGGGTGGGGGAAATCAGCCCCAGCATTTT. Amino acids: CASRGGGNQPQHF.

The genes are TRBV10-3 and TRBJ2-2; the match to TRBD1 covers 8 bases. Germline V gives CDR1 ENHRY, CDR2 SYGVKD. The CDR3 extends over 17 amino acids. V was pared by 0 bases and J by 4 bases, with 7 bases of the junction left unmatched. The CDR3 region is CAISESHQGAGTGELFF. CDR3 in DNA: TGTGCCATCAGTGAGTCGCACCAGGGGGCGGGCACCGGGGAGCTGTTTTTT.

The chain is built from TRBV9 and TRBJ2-7, with 8 bases that match TRBD1. The CDR3 runs to 14 residues. CDR1 is SGDLS and CDR2 is YYNGEE in the germline V gene. V lost 4 bases, J lost 3 bases, and 6 bases stayed unmatched. The CDR3 region is CASSPDRAGYEQYF. CDR3 sequence (DNA): TGTGCCAGCAGCCCGGACAGGGCGGGCTACGAGCAGTACTTC.

This chain joins TRBV4-3 and TRBJ1-5, with D perhaps matching TRBD1 (5 bases). The CDR3 has 15 residues. In germline, CDR1 is LGHNA, CDR2 YSLEER. V was pared by 1 base and J by 1 base, with 8 bases between. CDR3 amino acids: CASSQGQGSNQPQHF. The CDR3 coding sequence is TGCGCCAGCAGCCAAGGGCAGGGAAGCAATCAGCCCCAGCATTTT.

The genes are TRBV4-2 and TRBJ2-2, with 13 bases that match TRBD2. Losses at the gene ends were 4 bases for V and 2 bases for J; bases not matched to a gene: 10. This CDR3 is built from 19 residues. Germline CDR1 and CDR2: LGHNA and YNFKEQ. Here the CDR3 DNA reads TGTGCCAGCAGCCTTCAACGACTAGCGGGGGGCACTAACACCGGGGAGCTGTTTTTT. Translated: CASSLQRLAGGTNTGELFF.

The V gene is TRBV21-1, the J gene TRBJ1-6; the table calls TRBD1, which could not be checked here. TRBV21-1 is designated a pseudogene. The CDR3 is 16 amino acids. CDR3 in DNA: TGTGCCAGCAGCCCAATAGGGGGTACTGATAATTCACCCCTCCACTTT. The encoded protein is CASSPIGGTDNSPLHF.

The J gene is TRBJ1-2, the V gene TRBV19, with D maybe TRBD1 (6 bases). The CDR3 is 15 residues long. Germline V lookup: CDR1 LNHDA, CDR2 SQIVND (reference sequence). Trimming pared 3 bases from V and 6 bases from J, leaving 17 bases between. The CDR3 DNA follows: TGTGCCAGTAGTATGCAATCCGGGACACTCCATGGCTACACCTTC. Translation gives CASSMQSGTLHGYTF.

The V call is TRBV4-2, the J call TRBJ1-2; D is unclear. Trimming stripped 1 base from V and 0 bases from J, with 12 bases between. Per the germline V gene, CDR1 is LGHNA and CDR2 is YNFKEQ. This CDR3 is built from 16 residues. The CDR3 DNA sequence: TGTGCCAGCAGCCAAGCGGGGAGCAGAGCTAACTATGGCTACACCTTC. Protein sequence: CASSQAGSRANYGYTF.

This clone was counted a single time. The gene calls are TRBV10-3 and TRBJ2-5; TRBD1 agrees at 7 bases. This CDR3 region has 15 residues. Trimming cost V 10 bases and J 5 bases; bases outside gene matches: 16. Per the germline V gene, CDR1 is ENHRY and CDR2 is SYGVKD. The CDR3 loop is CATSKDQGGWETQYF. CDR3 in DNA: TGTGCCACCAGCAAGGACCAAGGGGGCTGGGAGACCCAGTACTTC.

The chain combines TRBV29-1 with TRBJ1-2; maybe TRBD1 (6 bases). CDR3 length equals 13 residues. The V gene lost 3 bases and the J gene lost 4 bases, with 12 bases spanning the gap. Germline V gene lookup returns CDR1 SQVTM and CDR2 ANQGSEA. DNA for the CDR3: TGCAGCGTTGAGAACAGGGAGGTCTATGGCTACACCTTC. Residues: CSVENREVYGYTF.

This clone is judged medium-sized. The chain is built from TRBV4-2 and TRBJ2-5; D remains unclear. This CDR3 region has 15 residues. Trimming cost V 0 bases and J 3 bases, with 11 bases left between them. The germline V gene encodes CDR1 LGHNA and CDR2 YNFKEQ. The chain's CDR3 is CASSQEVGVKETQYF. The CDR3 DNA reads as TGTGCCAGCAGCCAAGAGGTAGGAGTCAAAGAGACCCAGTACTTC.

V and J are TRBV19 and TRBJ1-1; tentatively, D is TRBD1 (6 bases). V lost 7 bases, J lost 6 bases, and 15 bases lay in between. The CDR3 extends over 13 amino acids. Germline CDR1 LNHDA, CDR2 SQIVND (reference sequence). In DNA, the CDR3 is TGTGCCAGTAAAAGAACCGGGACACCTGAAGCTTTCTTT. It yields the protein CASKRTGTPEAFF.

The chain has TRBV6-4 and TRBJ2-1; 11 nucleotides agree with TRBD2. Germline V gene sequence: CDR1 MRHNA, CDR2 SNTAGT. The CDR3 contains 14 residues. V gave up 2 bases and J gave up 6 bases; unmatched junction bases: 0. CDR3 in amino acids: CASSDGTSGNEQFF. CDR3 coding DNA: TGTGCCAGCAGTGACGGGACTAGCGGCAATGAGCAGTTCTTC.

The CDR3 nucleotides read TGCAGTGCCGCTTCCAGGGTGGAGCAGTACTTC. It encodes CSAASRVEQYF. The chain employs TRBV20-1 and TRBJ2-7; D might be TRBD1 (5 bases). The V gene lost 6 bases and the J gene lost 7 bases, with 13 bases spanning the gap. The CDR3 spans 11 residues. Per germline, CDR1 DFQATT and CDR2 SNEGSKA (reference sequence).

The J gene is TRBJ2-3, the V gene TRBV27; 11 positions agree with TRBD2. Per germline, CDR1 MNHEY and CDR2 SMNVEV (reference sequence). V was pared by 6 bases and J by 2 bases, with 10 bases of the junction left unmatched. This CDR3 comprises 17 residues. CDR3: CASSPGLAVYYTDTQYF. CDR3 DNA: TGTGCCAGCAGCCCGGGACTAGCGGTTTACTACACAGATACGCAGTATTTT.

This rearrangement joins TRBV13 to TRBJ2-3; D perhaps matches TRBD2 (8 bases). V was clipped by 4 bases and J by 2 bases, with 22 bases between them. Germline lookup yields CDR1 PRHDT and CDR2 FYEKMQ (reference sequence). This CDR3 contains 18 residues. CDR3 region: CASSSLGGPGGYTDTQYF. The CDR3 coding sequence is TGTGCCAGCAGCTCACTAGGGGGCCCGGGGGGGTACACAGATACGCAGTATTTT.

The chain has TRBV5-1 and TRBJ1-2; TRBD1 matches 11 bases. The germline CDR1 and CDR2 sequences are SGHRS and YFSETQ. V dropped 4 bases and J dropped 8; count of bases not matched to a gene: 7. The CDR3 loop spans 14 amino acids. Here the CDR3 DNA reads TGCGCCAGCAGCCCAGAGGGACAGGGGGAAGGCTACACCTTC. This gives the protein CASSPEGQGEGYTF.

This chain links TRBV5-1 with TRBJ2-1; possibly TRBD2 for D (5 bases). Per the germline V gene, CDR1 is SGHRS and CDR2 is YFSETQ. Trimming left V 1 base short and J 5 bases short, with 13 bases between. CDR3 length: 15 residues. As DNA, the CDR3 is TGCGCCAGCAGCTTGAGCGCGGGTTCACACAATGAGCAGTTCTTC. Its translation is CASSLSAGSHNEQFF.

The gene calls are TRBV5-6 and TRBJ2-2; D uncertain. This CDR3 spans 15 amino acids. The V gene's germline CDR1 is SGHDT and CDR2 YYEEEE. Trimming removed 7 bases from V and 3 bases from J, with 16 bases in between. The CDR3 loop reads CASFPGGSYTGELFF. In DNA form, the CDR3 reads TGTGCCAGCTTCCCCGGCGGCAGCTACACCGGGGAGCTGTTTTTT.

The chain employs TRBV27 and TRBJ1-1; 11 bases match TRBD1. The germline V gene has CDR1 MNHEY and CDR2 SMNVEV (reference sequence). Losses at the gene ends were 5 bases for V and 5 bases for J; bases not matched to a gene: 7. This CDR3 comprises 15 residues. The CDR3 loop reads CASSPLDRGRTEAFF. CDR3 coding DNA: TGTGCCAGCAGTCCCCTGGACAGGGGGCGAACTGAAGCTTTCTTT.

The chain combines TRBV6-1 with TRBJ2-6; D may be TRBD1 (6 bases). The germline gives CDR1 MNHNS, CDR2 SASEGT. The CDR3 sequence is 16 residues long. Trimming took off 4 bases at V and 4 bases at J, with 14 bases between the two ends. The CDR3 nucleotides read TGTGCCAGCAGTGGTTTGGGGGCGCGGGGGGCCAACGTCCTGACTTTC. Translation: CASSGLGARGANVLTF.

The chain uses TRBV10-3 and TRBJ2-3; a possible D gene is TRBD1 (6 bases). The CDR3 loop spans 12 amino acids. Trimming left V 4 bases short and J 8 bases short, with 10 bases between. The germline V gene has CDR1 ENHRY and CDR2 SYGVKD. DNA for the CDR3: TGTGCCATCAGTGCTACAGGGAGTACGCAGTATTTT. Translation gives CAISATGSTQYF.

This clone was counted a single time. The chain joins TRBV4-2 to TRBJ2-2, with 11 bases lining up with TRBD2. CDR1 and CDR2 from the germline V gene are LGHNA and YNFKEQ. V was clipped by 0 bases and J by 13 bases; unmatched bases: 10. CDR3 length: 16 residues. CDR3 nucleotides: TGTGCCAGCAGCCAAGATGAGACTAGCGGGGCGCCTTGGCTGTTTTTT. Its protein product is CASSQDETSGAPWLFF.

The V and J genes are TRBV9 and TRBJ2-2; tentatively, D is TRBD1 (5 bases). V lost 0 bases and J 0 bases, leaving 12 bases between the germline ends. CDR1 SGDLS and CDR2 YYNGEE come from the germline V gene. This CDR3 comprises 17 residues. The chain's CDR3 is CASSVAPGQPNTGELFF. CDR3 in DNA: TGTGCCAGCAGCGTAGCCCCTGGACAACCGAACACCGGGGAGCTGTTTTTT.

For this clone: This sample also contains other DNA sequences that code for the same CDR3. The chain links TRBV29-1 to TRBJ1-3; D not certain. This CDR3 has 12 residues. Germline lookup yields CDR1 SQVTM and CDR2 ANQGSEA. V lost 8 bases and J 4 bases, leaving 12 bases between the germline ends. In DNA form, the CDR3 reads TGCAGCTTTAAAGGTCCCGGAAACACCATATATTTT. Its protein is CSFKGPGNTIYF.

This clone has only one observation. J is TRBJ2-3 and V is TRBV7-9; 8 bases match TRBD1. Germline V gene sequence: CDR1 SEHNR, CDR2 FQNEAQ (reference sequence). The CDR3 is made up of 14 amino acids. Trimming took 4 bases from V and 7 from J; bases not matched to a gene: 7. The CDR3 nucleotides read TGTGCCAGCAGCTCTGACAGGGGAGATCATACGCAGTATTTT. It yields the protein CASSSDRGDHTQYF.